These 26 T cell receptor beta chains were all obtained from the same sample, sequenced in a study of breast tumors, draining lymph nodes, adjacent tissues. Via MiXCR, TCRdb re-called the multiplex PCR reads, giving one row per CDR3 protein. The sample has some 140,000 distinct CDR3 sequences, around 20% seen once; the top ten hold around 2.2%. The lymph nodes were axillary draining lymph nodes from breast cancer patients. The specimen was axillary lymph node tissue. These receptors were collected from a female donor with breast cancer. Some clones in this sample may be carry-over from other donors' samples.

This clonotype showed up many times. The V gene is TRBV30, the J gene TRBJ1-5, with D unclear. Looked up from germline, CDR1 is GTSNPN and CDR2 is SVGIG (reference sequence). Deletions cut 0 bases from V and 4 bases from J, with 13 bases between. The CDR3 consists of 15 residues. The chain's CDR3 is CAWSVGGGWNQPQHF. In DNA, the CDR3 is TGTGCCTGGAGTGTGGGAGGTGGGTGGAATCAGCCCCAGCATTTT.

To note about this clonotype: A read error may explain this, as a much larger clone is one base away. The chain couples TRBV3-1 to TRBJ2-7, with TRBD2 matching 11 bases. The CDR3 is 19 residues long. After removal of 1 base from V and 2 bases from J, the junction contained 13 bases not matched to a gene. Germline assignment: CDR1 LGHDT and CDR2 YNNKEL (reference sequence). CDR3 sequence reads: CASSQAPYLLAGVPYEQYF. CDR3 bases: TGTGCCAGCAGCCAAGCCCCGTACTTACTAGCGGGAGTACCCTACGAGCAGTACTTC.

This clonotype was seen many times. The chain links TRBV29-1 to TRBJ2-1, with D tentatively TRBD2 (6 bases). The V gene's germline CDR1 is SQVTM and CDR2 ANQGSEA. The V gene lost 4 bases and the J gene lost 8 bases, with 12 bases spanning the gap. This CDR3 has 12 residues. The CDR3 loop is CSVVAGSYEQFF. CDR3 coding DNA: TGCAGCGTTGTGGCGGGATCCTATGAGCAGTTCTTC.

For this clonotype: Just one base apart from a much larger clone, this may be a read error. Given the absence of the conserved phenylalanine or tryptophan at the CDR3 end, a read error is likely. V is TRBV28 and J is TRBJ1-6, with TRBD1 matching over 9 bases. Per germline, CDR1 MDHEN and CDR2 SYDVKM. CDR3 size: 13 residues. V was clipped by 6 bases and J by 13 bases; unmatched bases: 7. The CDR3 bases are TGTGCCAGCAGGCTTTTACAGGGGGCCCCCCTCCACCTT. This gives the protein CASRLLQGAPLHL.

In regard to this clonotype: This may be a read error: a much more frequent sequence differs by one nucleotide. The chain is built from TRBV7-2 and TRBJ1-3; TRBD1 matches 8 bases. J was trimmed by 4 bases and V by 5 bases; bases with no gene match: 4. The germline gives CDR1 SGHTA, CDR2 FQGNSA. This CDR3 is built from 14 residues. The CDR3 DNA is TGTACCAGCAGCCCTAGGACAGGGGGAAACACCATATATTTT. This encodes CTSSPRTGGNTIYF. Complete variable domain (other parts from reference TRBV7-2 and TRBJ1-3): GAGVSQSPSNKVTEKGKDVELRCDPISGHTALYWYRQSLGQGLEFLIYFQGNSAPDKSGLPSDRFSAERTGGSVSTLTIQRTQQEDSAVYLCTSSPRTGGNTIYFGEGSWLTVV.

This clonotype was recorded a few times. The chain employs TRBV25-1 and TRBJ1-2; the match to TRBD1 covers 9 bases. Germline V gene lookup returns CDR1 MGHDK and CDR2 SYGVNS. The CDR3 extends over 12 amino acids. The trim removed 3 bases at V and 7 bases at J, leaving 0 bases unmatched. The CDR3 sequence: CASSETGGGYTF. For the CDR3, the DNA is TGTGCCAGCAGTGAGACAGGGGGTGGCTACACCTTC.

This clonotype was seen a few times. CDR3 region: CASSQGGSQPQHF. The CDR3 DNA is TGTGCCAGCAGTCAAGGGGGAAGTCAGCCCCAGCATTTT. The chain links TRBV28 to TRBJ1-5; possibly TRBD1 for D (6 bases). CDR3 length: 13 amino acids. Per germline, CDR1 MDHEN and CDR2 SYDVKM. Trimming took off 5 bases at V and 6 bases at J, with 11 bases between the two ends.

This clonotype was detected many times. The chain recombines TRBV28 with TRBJ2-3; no definite D call. Trimming cost V 3 bases and J 0 bases, with 10 bases left between them. CDR3 length equals 15 residues. CDR1 MDHEN and CDR2 SYDVKM come from the germline V gene. The CDR3 reads CASSFLEPSTDTQYF. The CDR3 bases are TGTGCCAGCAGTTTTTTGGAGCCTAGCACAGATACGCAGTATTTT.

This clonotype was recorded a few times. The rearrangement links TRBV30 to TRBJ2-7, with D uncertain. The CDR3 consists of 12 residues. V lost 4 bases and J lost 7, with 14 bases in between. CDR1 GTSNPN and CDR2 SVGIG come from the germline V gene (reference sequence). CDR3 nucleotides: TGTGCCTGGACCAATCCGAACGGGGAGCAGTACTTC. It encodes CAWTNPNGEQYF. The entire variable domain, with the rest obtained from reference TRBV30 and TRBJ2-7, is as follows: SQTIHQWPATLVQPVGSPLSLECTVEGTSNPNLYWYRQAAGRGLQLLFYSVGIGQISSEVPQNLSASRPQDRQFILSSKKLLLSDSGFYLCAWTNPNGEQYFGPGTRLTVT.

The chain recombines TRBV18 with TRBJ2-2; D is perhaps TRBD1 or TRBD2 (6 bases each). Germline V CDR1 and CDR2: KGHSH, LQKENI. Trimming took 6 bases from V and 3 from J, leaving 17 bases between them. This CDR3 has 16 residues. In nucleotides, the CDR3 is TGTGCCAGCTCGCCCTACGGGGGCCGGGACACCGGGGAGCTGTTTTTT. This sequence encodes CASSPYGGRDTGELFF.

This clonotype was seen at least ten times. The rearrangement uses TRBV7-8 and TRBJ2-7, with TRBD2 matching over 8 bases. The CDR3 runs 15 residues. From germline, CDR1 is SGHVS and CDR2 FQNEAQ. Germline trimming cut 2 bases from V and 3 bases from J; bases unmatched to any gene: 6. CDR3 sequence reads: CASSLLSGSFYEQYF. CDR3 nucleotide sequence: TGTGCCAGCAGCTTACTCAGCGGGAGTTTCTACGAGCAGTACTTC.

As regards this clonotype: A read error is possible here, since a much larger clone lies one base away. No conserved phenylalanine or tryptophan ends this CDR3, so it is likely a read error. CDR3 coding DNA: TGTGCCAGTAGCACCGGGACCTCCCGGGACGAGCAGTACCTC. It specifies CASSTGTSRDEQYL. This chain connects TRBV19 to TRBJ2-7, with D perhaps being TRBD1 or TRBD2 (5 bases each). Trimming left V 6 bases short and J 5 bases short, with 17 bases between. The CDR3 is 14 residues long. Germline V gene lookup returns CDR1 LNHDA and CDR2 SQIVND (reference sequence).

This clonotype was recorded a few times. The CDR3, as DNA: TGTGCCAGCAGCTTTATAGTAGCGGGTGTCAATGAGCAGTTCTTC. It is translated as CASSFIVAGVNEQFF. The chain carries TRBV5-6 and TRBJ2-1, with 7 bases that match TRBD2. V dropped 2 bases and J dropped 6; count of bases not matched to a gene: 8. The germline V gene encodes CDR1 SGHDT and CDR2 YYEEEE. The CDR3 has 15 amino acids. The whole variable domain, remainder taken from reference TRBV5-6 and TRBJ2-1, is DAGVTQSPTHLIKTRGQQVTLRCSPKSGHDTVSWYQQALGQGPQFIFQYYEEEERQRGNFPDRFSGHQFPNYSSELNVNALLLGDSALYLCASSFIVAGVNEQFFGPGTRLTVL.

This clonotype came up many times. This chain joins TRBV15 and TRBJ1-2, with a weak D call TRBD1 (5 bases). Germline values: CDR1 LNHNV, CDR2 YYDKDF (reference sequence). The CDR3 has 15 residues. Trimming shortened V by 0 bases and J by 8 bases, and 16 bases separated the two germline ends. The CDR3 sequence: CATSRDTDEGRGYTF. The CDR3 nucleotides read TGTGCCACCAGCAGAGATACGGACGAGGGGCGGGGCTACACCTTC.

This clonotype has ten or more counts. The genes are TRBV7-9 and TRBJ2-7; 8 bases are a match to TRBD2. The germline V gene encodes CDR1 SEHNR and CDR2 FQNEAQ (reference sequence). CDR3 size: 15 residues. V was clipped by 5 bases and J by 2 bases; unmatched bases: 8. In nucleotides, the CDR3 is TGTGCCAGCAGCGACGGGGTAGCGGGGACCTACGAGCAGTACTTC. Protein product: CASSDGVAGTYEQYF.

As regards this clonotype: The junction departs from the called germline gene at one end, perhaps through a read error. The V gene is TRBV10-3, the J gene TRBJ2-1; 11 bases match TRBD2. Germline V CDR1 and CDR2: ENHRY, SYGVKD. The CDR3 consists of 17 residues. CDR3 sequence reads: CATTTTSGIIRNNEPFF. The CDR3 DNA sequence: TGTGCCACGACGACGACTAGCGGGATCATACGCAACAATGAGCCGTTCTTC.

This clonotype has a count of ten or more. The DNA for the CDR3 is TGCAGTGCTATCTCCGGATACGAGCAGTACTTC. Translation gives CSAISGYEQYF. V and J are TRBV20-1 and TRBJ2-7; no clear D. There are 11 residues in the CDR3. V gave up 4 bases and J gave up 4 bases, with 8 bases separating them. Germline V gene data show CDR1 as DFQATT and CDR2 as SNEGSKA (reference sequence).

This clonotype was counted ten times or more. This rearrangement joins TRBV29-1 to TRBJ2-1; the D gene is possibly TRBD1 (7 bases). Germline CDR1 and CDR2: SQVTM and ANQGSEA. Trimming took 3 bases from V and 9 from J, leaving 15 bases between them. This CDR3 is 13 amino acids long. As DNA, the CDR3 is TGCAGCGTTGACACAGGGGAGGAGATTGAGCAGTTCTTC. It encodes CSVDTGEEIEQFF.

This clonotype was seen many times. The chain combines TRBV6-1 with TRBJ2-1; 8 bases line up with TRBD2. V was clipped by 7 bases and J by 5 bases; unmatched bases: 10. Per germline, CDR1 MNHNS and CDR2 SASEGT. The CDR3 covers 15 residues. CDR3 protein: CASTSGLGKDNEQFF. In DNA form, the CDR3 reads TGTGCCAGCACCTCGGGACTAGGGAAAGACAATGAGCAGTTCTTC.

This clonotype was picked up many times. The chain employs TRBV5-1 and TRBJ2-3, with 11 positions matching TRBD1. The germline V gene has CDR1 SGHRS and CDR2 YFSETQ. The V segment lost 4 bases and the J segment 5 bases; nucleotides outside the gene matches: 6. The CDR3 contains 15 residues. The CDR3: CASSVSGTGGDTQYF. CDR3 DNA: TGCGCCAGCAGCGTATCCGGGACAGGGGGAGATACGCAGTATTTT.

In the case of this clonotype: It may be a read error: a sequence one base away is much more abundant. V gene TRBV5-1 combines with J gene TRBJ2-1; maybe TRBD2 (5 bases). Germline V gives CDR1 SGHRS, CDR2 YFSETQ. CDR3 size: 16 residues. V was cut by 2 bases and J by 6 bases, with 18 bases left in between. CDR3 sequence (DNA): TGCGCCAGCAGCTTCTGGTTACAAGGGAGACTCAATGAGCAGTTCTTC. As protein: CASSFWLQGRLNEQFF.

This clonotype was counted many times. The chain has TRBV7-9 and TRBJ1-4, with unresolved D. Germline-derived CDR1 and CDR2 are SEHNR and FQNEAQ (reference sequence). Trimming removed 5 bases from V and 3 bases from J, with 16 bases in between. This CDR3 comprises 16 residues. The CDR3 sequence is CASSPPLLRANEKLFF. For the CDR3, the DNA is TGTGCCAGCAGCCCCCCCCTACTGCGGGCTAATGAAAAACTGTTTTTT.

This clonotype has at least ten counts. This chain uses TRBV2 with TRBJ2-7; 10 positions agree with TRBD1. The CDR3 is made up of 14 amino acids. Germline lookup yields CDR1 SNHLY and CDR2 FYNNEI. V lost 3 bases and J lost 2; bases outside the gene matches: 1. Written as DNA, the CDR3 is TGTGCCAGCAGTGACGGACAGGGGGCCTACGAGCAGTACTTC. Translation: CASSDGQGAYEQYF.

This clonotype appeared many times. The chain is built from TRBV28 and TRBJ1-5; 9 positions match TRBD1. From germline, CDR1 is MDHEN and CDR2 SYDVKM. With 6 bases clipped from V and 6 bases from J, the junction kept 6 bases outside the gene matches. CDR3 length: 14 amino acids. The CDR3 nucleotides read TGTGCCAGCAGGTCACAGGGGGCAGCTCAGCCCCAGCATTTT. This codes for CASRSQGAAQPQHF.

This clonotype was found many times. The chain carries TRBV9 and TRBJ2-2; D is unclear. This CDR3 contains 16 residues. Germline V lookup: CDR1 SGDLS, CDR2 YYNGEE. V lost 3 bases and J lost 0, with 12 bases in between. The CDR3 bases are TGTGCCAGCAGCGGGTTTTACGGAGCGAACACCGGGGAGCTGTTTTTT. This translates into CASSGFYGANTGELFF.

The table lists this clonotype with many counts. The V and J genes are TRBV3-1 and TRBJ1-2; 7 bases align to TRBD1. The CDR3 consists of 14 residues. V gave up 4 bases and J gave up 4 bases; unmatched junction bases: 6. The V gene's germline CDR1 is LGHDT and CDR2 YNNKEL (reference sequence). The CDR3 nucleotides read TGTGCCAGCAGCCGCCGACAGGGCGGCTATGGCTACACCTTC. Its translation: CASSRRQGGYGYTF. Full variable domain (outside the CDR3, taken from reference TRBV3-1 and TRBJ1-2): DTAVSQTPKYLVTQMGNDKSIKCEQNLGHDTMYWYKQDSKKFLKIMFSYNNKELIINETVPNRFSPKSPDKAHLNLHINSLELGDSAVYFCASSRRQGGYGYTFGSGTRLTVV.